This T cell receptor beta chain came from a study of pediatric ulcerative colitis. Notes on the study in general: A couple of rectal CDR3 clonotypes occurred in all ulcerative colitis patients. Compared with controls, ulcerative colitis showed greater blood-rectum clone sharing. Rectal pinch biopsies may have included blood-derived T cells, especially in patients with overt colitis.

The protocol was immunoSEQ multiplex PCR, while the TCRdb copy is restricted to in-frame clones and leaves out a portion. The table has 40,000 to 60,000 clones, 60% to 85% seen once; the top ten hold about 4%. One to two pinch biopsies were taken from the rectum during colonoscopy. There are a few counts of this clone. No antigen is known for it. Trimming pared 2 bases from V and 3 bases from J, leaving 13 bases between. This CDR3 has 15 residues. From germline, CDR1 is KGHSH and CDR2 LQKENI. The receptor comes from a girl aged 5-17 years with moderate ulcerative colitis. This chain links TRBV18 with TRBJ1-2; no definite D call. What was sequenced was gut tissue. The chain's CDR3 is CASSPSAGWDYGYTF. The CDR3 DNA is TGTGCCAGCTCACCATCGGCAGGCTGGGACTATGGCTACACCTTC. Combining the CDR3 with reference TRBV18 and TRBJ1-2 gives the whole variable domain NAGVMQNPRHLVRRRGQEARLRCSPMKGHSHVYWYRQLPEEGLKFMVYLQKENIIDESGMPKERFSAEFPKEGPSILRIQQVVRGDSAAYFCASSPSAGWDYGYTFGSGTRLTVV.